These T cell receptor beta chains were read from a single sample in a study of blood T cell repertoires in COVID-19. Using immunoSEQ multiplex PCR, the repertoire was profiled, and TCRdb retains in-frame clones only, with some absent. Altogether fewer than 450,000 clones are present, approximately 89% being singletons, with the ten largest covering 2.5% to 4%. Sequenced input: peripheral blood. These receptors were collected from a woman younger than 30 who had recovered from COVID-19. Both conserved end residues are part of each CDR3. The D gene is left open where the match is weak. Rows may omit the clone size; those that give it use once, few, many or a size class.

D gene,J gene,clone size,V gene,CDR3 protein,CDR3 DNA
TRBD1,TRBJ1-2,.,TRBV6-5,CASRPGQGYGYTF,TGTGCCAGCAGGCCTGGACAGGGCTATGGCTACACCTTC
.,TRBJ1-4,.,TRBV5-1,CASSLKDSNEKLFF,TGCGCCAGCAGCTTAAAGGACAGCAATGAAAAACTGTTTTTT
TRBD1,TRBJ1-1,.,TRBV4-1,CASSQDGRDRLSINTEAFF,TGCGCCAGCAGCCAAGATGGAAGGGACAGGCTGTCTATCAACACTGAAGCTTTCTTT
.,TRBJ1-5,.,TRBV4-3,CASSQDGDNNQPQHF,TGCGCCAGCAGCCAAGATGGGGACAACAATCAGCCCCAGCATTTT
TRBD1,TRBJ2-6,.,TRBV5-1,CASSITGQYSGANVLTF,TGCGCCAGCAGCATAACGGGACAGTACTCTGGGGCCAACGTCCTGACTTTC
TRBD1,TRBJ1-5,.,TRBV19,CASRNPGQVVDQPQHF,TGTGCCAGTAGAAATCCGGGACAGGTCGTAGATCAGCCCCAGCATTTT
TRBD2,TRBJ2-1,.,TRBV2,CASSRGLAGDQPSDLSSYNEQFF,TGTGCCAGCAGCCGAGGACTAGCGGGAGACCAACCGAGCGACCTCAGCTCCTACAATGAGCAGTTCTTC
TRBD1,TRBJ1-2,.,TRBV19,CASSATGTGAYGYTF,TGTGCCAGTAGTGCTACCGGGACAGGGGCCTATGGCTACACCTTC
.,TRBJ2-3,.,TRBV4-1,CASSQEAADTQYF,TGCGCCAGCAGCCAAGAGGCGGCAGATACGCAGTATTTT
.,TRBJ1-2,.,TRBV19,CASTSYPLYGYTF,TGTGCCAGTACCTCCTACCCCCTCTATGGCTACACCTTC
.,TRBJ2-2,.,TRBV13,CASGRLRGVTGELFF,TGTGCCAGCGGGCGCCTAAGGGGTGTGACCGGGGAGCTGTTTTTT
TRBD1,TRBJ1-2,.,TRBV9,CASSVDREQGGYGYTF,TGTGCCAGCAGCGTGGACCGGGAACAGGGGGGCTATGGCTACACCTTC
.,TRBJ2-3,.,TRBV4-3,CASSQDRYPSTDTQYF,TGCGCCAGCAGCCAAGACAGATACCCTAGCACAGATACGCAGTATTTT
.,TRBJ1-2,.,TRBV7-9,CASSWGGPGATYGYTF,TGTGCCAGCAGCTGGGGCGGTCCAGGGGCTACATATGGCTACACCTTC
.,TRBJ2-5,.,TRBV3-1/TRBV3-2,CASSPNQETQYF,TGTGCCAGCAGCCCCAACCAAGAGACCCAGTACTTC
TRBD1,TRBJ1-2,.,TRBV6-5,CASSRQGDGYTF,TGTGCCAGCAGTAGACAGGGGGATGGCTACACCTTC
TRBD1,TRBJ1-1,.,TRBV6-2/TRBV6-3,CASSLYGIQGTGGMNTEAFF,TGTGCCAGCAGTCTATATGGCATACAAGGGACAGGGGGCATGAACACTGAAGCTTTCTTT
TRBD1,TRBJ2-1,once,TRBV19,CASSPRQGWNEQFF,TGTGCCAGTAGTCCGAGACAGGGGTGGAATGAGCAGTTCTTC
TRBD2,TRBJ2-5,.,TRBV18,CASSPPTGGRSETQYF,TGTGCCAGCTCACCACCAACGGGAGGGAGATCGGAGACCCAGTACTTC
.,TRBJ2-5,.,TRBV6-5,CASRTRAGLGETQYF,TGTGCCAGCCGTACCCGGGCGGGATTGGGGGAGACCCAGTACTTC
TRBD1,TRBJ1-1,.,TRBV3-1/TRBV3-2,CASSLNDRGTEAFF,TGTGCCAGCAGCCTCAATGACAGGGGCACTGAAGCTTTCTTT
TRBD2,TRBJ2-3,.,TRBV7-8,CASSIWLADTDTQYF,TGTGCCAGCAGCATTTGGCTAGCGGACACAGATACGCAGTATTTT
TRBD2,TRBJ2-2,.,TRBV7-8,CASSLWTGGRTGELFF,TGTGCCAGCAGCTTATGGACGGGAGGGCGTACCGGGGAGCTGTTTTTT
TRBD1,TRBJ1-6,.,TRBV5-6,CASSPRGQGFGALHF,TGTGCCAGCAGCCCCAGAGGACAGGGCTTTGGGGCCCTCCACTTT